This TCR beta chain was captured in a study of cytomegalovirus exposure and HLA in healthy donors. 60 Vbeta and 13 Jbeta primers were used in PCR. Profiled with immunoSEQ multiplex PCR; TCRdb holds only in-frame clones, not every one. The profile shows fewer than 250,000 clones, over 80% of them singletons. Between the trimmed V and J ends, which lost 1 base and 1 base, there was a span of 10 bases. This CDR3 region has 15 residues. Germline V gives CDR1 SGDLS, CDR2 YYNGEE. General study results and limits: Later analysis demonstrated an association between a missense DCLRE1C variant and TCR beta V- and J-gene trimming. Sequencing likely produced, as an artifact, a cluster of highly shared sequence variants. In a later analysis, about 17,000 TCR beta sequences were associated with HLA alleles at 0.05 false discovery rate.

A remark on this clone: No antigen is known for it.

Material for sequencing was PBMCs. V and J are TRBV9 and TRBJ2-3, with a possible D match to TRBD2 (5 bases). This clonotype was sampled from a boy younger than 10 in good health and CMV-seronegative. CDR3 DNA sequence: TGTGCCAGCAGCGTATCGGGCGGGCGCACAGATACGCAGTATTTT. Translation gives CASSVSGGRTDTQYF.